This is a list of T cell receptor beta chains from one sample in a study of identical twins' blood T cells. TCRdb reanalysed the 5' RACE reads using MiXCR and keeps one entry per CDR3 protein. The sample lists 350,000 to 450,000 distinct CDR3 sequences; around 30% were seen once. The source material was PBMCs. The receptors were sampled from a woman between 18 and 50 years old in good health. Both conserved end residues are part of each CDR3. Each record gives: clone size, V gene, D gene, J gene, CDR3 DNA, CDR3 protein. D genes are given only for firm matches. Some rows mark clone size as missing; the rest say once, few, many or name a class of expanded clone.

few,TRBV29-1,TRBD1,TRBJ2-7,TGCAGCGTTGAAGGGGTCACAGGACAGGGGAAGTACGAGCAGTACTTC,CSVEGVTGQGKYEQYF
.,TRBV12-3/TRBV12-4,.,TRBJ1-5,TGTGCCAGCAGTCTCGCCAGGGGTAGCAATCAGCCCCAGCATTTT,CASSLARGSNQPQHF
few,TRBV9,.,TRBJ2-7,TGTGCCAGCAGCGGTGATACCTACGAGCAGTACTTC,CASSGDTYEQYF
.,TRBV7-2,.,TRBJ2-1,TGTGCCAGCAGCTTAAACTCTCTGGGCAATGAGTTCTTC,CASSLNSLGNEFF
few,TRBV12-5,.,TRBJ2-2,TGTGCTAGTGCAAAGACCACCGGGGAGCTGTTTTTT,CASAKTTGELFF
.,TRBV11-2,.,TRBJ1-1,TGTGCCAGCGCTAGGGGGGTAACTGAAGCTTTCTTT,CASARGVTEAFF
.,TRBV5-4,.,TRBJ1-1,TGTGCCAGCAGCTTGGGAGGCGGAGCGGGGGGCAGAAATGCTTTCTTT,CASSLGGGAGGRNAFF
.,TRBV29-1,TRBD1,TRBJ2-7,TGCAGCGTCGCCTTCCGGGACAGGGTATCCTACGAGCAGTACTTC,CSVAFRDRVSYEQYF
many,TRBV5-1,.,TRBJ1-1,TGCGCCAGCAGCTTTTCCGAGAACACTGAAGCTTTCTTT,CASSFSENTEAFF
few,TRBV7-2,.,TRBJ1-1,TGTGCCAGCGGCCCATCGAGACCGGGGCTATCGAACACTGAAGCTTTCTTT,CASGPSRPGLSNTEAFF
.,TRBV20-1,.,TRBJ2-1,TGCAGTGTCAGCCGCCGGACCTCCTACAATGAGCAGTTCTTC,CSVSRRTSYNEQFF
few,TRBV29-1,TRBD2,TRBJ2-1,TGCAGGGTTGGACGAGCGGGGGTCGGGAATGAGCAGTTCTTC,CRVGRAGVGNEQFF
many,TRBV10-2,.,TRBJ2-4,TGCGCCAGCCAAGGGCGCGAAGGGTTTGGAAACATTCAGTACTTC,CASQGREGFGNIQYF
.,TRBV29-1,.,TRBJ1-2,TGCAGCTCGCTGCGTACCGGGACGAACTATGGCTACACCTTC,CSSLRTGTNYGYTF
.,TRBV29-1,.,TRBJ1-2,TGCAGCGTTGAAGCGGGGTTCGGCTATGGCTACACCTTC,CSVEAGFGYGYTF
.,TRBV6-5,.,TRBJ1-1,TGTGCCAGCAGTCCCGGGACCTTCCAGGCTTTCTTT,CASSPGTFQAFF
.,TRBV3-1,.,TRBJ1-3,.,CASSRTGGRGWPLETPYIF
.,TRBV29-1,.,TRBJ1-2,TGCAGCGTTGAAGATCTTCGAGTGAACCGTAACTATGGCTACACCTTC,CSVEDLRVNRNYGYTF
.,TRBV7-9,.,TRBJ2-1,TGTGCCAGCAGCTTAGAGACGGAGGGACTGGATAATGAGCAGTTCTTC,CASSLETEGLDNEQFF